The 25 T cell receptor beta chains in this list originate from one sample, sequenced in a study of graft-versus-host responses after intestinal transplantation. Profiled with immunoSEQ multiplex PCR; TCRdb holds only in-frame clones, not every one. The repertoire holds roughly 20,000 clones, with about 89% as singletons. Material: PBMCs, obtained approximately 220 days after intestinal transplant. The receptors stem from a human patient who received an intestinal transplant, so some T cells may come from the graft donor.

This chain joins TRBV4-1 and TRBJ2-1, with D uncertain. The V gene lost 2 bases and the J gene lost 5 bases, with 13 bases spanning the gap. From germline, CDR1 is MGHRA and CDR2 YSYEKL. The CDR3 has 15 residues. CDR3 amino acids: CASSQLVSPNNEQFF. DNA of the CDR3: TGCGCCAGCAGCCAACTCGTGTCCCCCAACAATGAGCAGTTCTTC.

The rearrangement uses TRBV7-9 and TRBJ1-2; perhaps TRBD1 as D (6 bases). Germline V lookup: CDR1 SEHNR, CDR2 FQNEAQ (reference sequence). V was shortened by 3 bases and J by 2 bases, with 10 bases between the two germline ends. The CDR3 extends over 14 amino acids. CDR3 nucleotide sequence: TGTGCCAGCAGCTTTGACAGGATCAACTATGGCTACACCTTC. This encodes CASSFDRINYGYTF. The whole variable domain, filled in from reference TRBV7-9 and TRBJ1-2, reads DTGVSQNPRHKITKRGQNVTFRCDPISEHNRLYWYRQTLGQGPEFLTYFQNEAQLEKSRLLSDRFSAERPKGSFSTLEIQRTEQGDSAMYLCASSFDRINYGYTFGSGTRLTVV.

V is TRBV10-1 and J is TRBJ2-2, with D unclear. This CDR3 is 13 amino acids long. With 2 bases removed from V and 4 bases from J, the gap between germline ends came to 5 bases. CDR1 is WNHNN, CDR2 SYGVQD, per germline (reference sequence). The CDR3, as DNA: TGCGCCAGCAGTGAGGGGGTCACCGGGGAGCTGTTTTTT. Residues: CASSEGVTGELFF.

The rearrangement joins TRBV19 to TRBJ1-3; D gene unclear. The V and J ends lost 5 bases and 0 bases respectively, with 8 bases between them. Germline V gives CDR1 LNHDA, CDR2 SQIVND (reference sequence). The length of the CDR3 is 14 residues. Written as DNA, the CDR3 is TGTGCCAGTAGTGACCCGGGCTCTGGAAACACCATATATTTT. Protein: CASSDPGSGNTIYF.

The gene calls are TRBV4-1 and TRBJ1-6; D unresolved. This CDR3 has 17 residues. The ends were cut back, 0 bases at V and 6 bases at J, with 15 bases in the middle. CDR1 and CDR2 (germline): MGHRA, YSYEKL. The CDR3 DNA is TGCGCCAGCAGCCAAGATCAAGGGCGGCGGATTAATTCACCCCTCCACTTT. Translating it yields CASSQDQGRRINSPLHF.

The J gene is TRBJ2-7, the V gene TRBV18; unclear D gene. Trimming cost V 3 bases and J 6 bases, with 21 bases left between them. The CDR3 consists of 16 residues. CDR1 is KGHSH and CDR2 is LQKENI in the germline V gene. As DNA, the CDR3 is TGTGCCAGCTCACCGGGGAATGGGCGGAGAACCTCCGAGCAGTACTTC. This codes for CASSPGNGRRTSEQYF.

The genes are TRBV11-2 and TRBJ2-5; TRBD1 aligns across 9 bases. This CDR3 has 17 residues. With V trimmed by 4 bases and J by 2 bases, 11 bases remained unmatched. Germline-derived CDR1 and CDR2 are SGHAT and FQNNGV. CDR3 protein: CASSWDREWGWQETQYF. CDR3 in DNA: TGTGCCAGCAGCTGGGACAGGGAATGGGGCTGGCAAGAGACCCAGTACTTC.

The gene calls are TRBV2 and TRBJ1-5; 7 bases are a match to TRBD1. CDR1 is SNHLY and CDR2 is FYNNEI in the germline V gene. V shed 9 bases and J 4 bases; nucleotides not matched to a gene: 9. CDR3 length: 14 amino acids. The CDR3 DNA reads TGTGCCAGTTTAGACAGGGAGGGAAATCAGCCCCAGCATTTT. This translates into CASLDREGNQPQHF.

On this clone: The junction shows a germline mismatch at one end, possibly a read error. The chain couples TRBV7-8 to TRBJ1-6; D uncertain. CDR1 SGHVS and CDR2 FQNEAQ come from the germline V gene. The CDR3 length is 17 residues. The CDR3 DNA reads as TGTGCCGGCAGCTTAGCGGACCTGACTAATGGGAATTCACCCCTCCACTTT. Translating gives CAGSLADLTNGNSPLHF.

This clone was seen just once. The genes are TRBV27 and TRBJ1-5; D is unclear. The CDR3 is 14 residues long. Germline V gene data show CDR1 as MNHEY and CDR2 as SMNVEV (reference sequence). Between the trimmed V and J ends, which lost 2 bases and 5 bases, there was a span of 10 bases. The chain's CDR3 is CASSLSFGDQPQHF. The CDR3 bases are TGTGCCAGCAGTTTAAGTTTTGGGGATCAGCCCCAGCATTTT.

The rearrangement uses TRBV10-1 and TRBJ1-3; D is uncertain. There are 15 residues in the CDR3. Germline V gives CDR1 WNHNN, CDR2 SYGVQD (reference sequence). Trimming took 6 bases from V and 0 from J, leaving 12 bases between them. The CDR3 spells CASRGSPSSGNTIYF. CDR3 bases: TGCGCCAGCAGAGGCTCTCCGAGCTCTGGAAACACCATATATTTT.

V gene TRBV5-8 combines with J gene TRBJ2-2; TRBD1 matches 7 bases. Trimming removed 4 bases from V and 6 bases from J; junction bases left unmatched: 0. CDR1 and CDR2 (germline): SGHTS, YDEGEE. CDR3 size: 12 residues. The CDR3 DNA follows: TGTGCCAGCAGCAGGGGGCCCGGGGAGCTGTTTTTT. This encodes CASSRGPGELFF.

The chain employs TRBV11-2 and TRBJ1-2; D call uncertain. The CDR3 sequence is 15 residues long. Trimming removed 5 bases from V and 8 bases from J, with 21 bases in between. CDR1 is SGHAT, CDR2 FQNNGV, per germline. The CDR3 DNA is TGTGCCAGCAGCCCCACGACTCAAAAGCCCAGCGGCTACACCTTC. It specifies CASSPTTQKPSGYTF.

This chain uses TRBV6-6 with TRBJ2-7; no clear D gene. V lost 2 bases and J 7 bases, leaving 9 bases between the germline ends. CDR1 MNHNY and CDR2 SVGAGI come from the germline V gene (reference sequence). CDR3 size: 12 residues. CDR3 nucleotides: TGTGCCAGCAGTTACATGCAGTCTGAGCAGTACTTC. The encoded protein is CASSYMQSEQYF.

The chain is built from TRBV6-1 and TRBJ2-7; D may match TRBD1 or TRBD2 (5 bases each). Germline lookup yields CDR1 MNHNS and CDR2 SASEGT. There are 13 residues in the CDR3. Trimming cost V 6 bases and J 3 bases, with 12 bases left between them. Here the CDR3 DNA reads TGTGCCAGCAGGGGGGACGGAGGCTACGAGCAGTACTTC. Translating gives CASRGDGGYEQYF.

The rearrangement uses TRBV5-8 and TRBJ1-1, with D unclear. With 1 base removed from V and 4 bases from J, the gap between germline ends came to 8 bases. This CDR3 region has 13 residues. CDR1 is SGHTS, CDR2 YDEGEE, per germline. Here the CDR3 DNA reads TGTGCCAGCAGCTTGTGGGGTCCCACTGAAGCTTTCTTT. Protein product: CASSLWGPTEAFF.

The chain employs TRBV27 and TRBJ1-1; 8 nucleotides line up with TRBD1. Trimming removed 5 bases from V and 7 bases from J; junction bases left unmatched: 12. Germline loops: CDR1 MNHEY, CDR2 SMNVEV (reference sequence). CDR3 size: 15 residues. The DNA for the CDR3 is TGTGCCAGCAGTCCGAAAACAGGGGGTTATAATGAAGCTTTCTTT. Its translation is CASSPKTGGYNEAFF.

CDR3 in amino acids: CASSPRTTGELFF. DNA of the CDR3: TGTGCCAGCAGCCCAAGGACAACCGGGGAGCTGTTTTTT. The J gene is TRBJ2-2, the V gene TRBV9; TRBD1 might be the D (5 bases). Trimming cost V 4 bases and J 5 bases, with 9 bases left between them. Germline CDR1 and CDR2: SGDLS and YYNGEE. The length of the CDR3 is 13 residues. The variable domain in full, with the rest retrieved from reference TRBV9 and TRBJ2-2, is DSGVTQTPKHLITATGQRVTLRCSPRSGDLSVYWYQQSLDQGLQFLIQYYNGEERAKGNILERFSAQQFPDLHSELNLSSLELGDSALYFCASSPRTTGELFFGEGSRLTVL.

The gene calls are TRBV5-1 and TRBJ2-3; TRBD2 aligns across 9 bases. The junction had 3 bases not matched to a gene; V was cut back by 0 bases and J by 4 bases. CDR1 is SGHRS, CDR2 YFSETQ, per germline. The CDR3 is made up of 15 amino acids. The CDR3 sequence: CASSLASGESDTQYF. The CDR3 DNA reads as TGCGCCAGCAGCTTGGCTAGCGGGGAGTCAGATACGCAGTATTTT.

CDR3 sequence: CASRVPGLAGILLAGELFF. As DNA, the CDR3 is TGTGCAAGCCGTGTTCCAGGACTAGCGGGGATCCTGCTGGCCGGGGAGCTGTTTTTT. This chain joins TRBV12-2 and TRBJ2-2; the table's D call, TRBD2, has no DNA check behind it. TRBV12-2 is an annotated pseudogene. This CDR3 has 19 residues.

The chain recombines TRBV16 with TRBJ2-5; a weak D match, TRBD2 (5 bases). The closer fit of TRBJ2-7 to the DNA end suggests the J call may be wrong. CDR1 is KGHSY, CDR2 FQNENV, per germline. The CDR3 sequence is 13 residues long. The CDR3 nucleotides read TGTGCCAGCAGCCCATCGGGATCCTACGAGCAGTACTTC. Protein product: CASSPSGSYEQYF.

The rearrangement links TRBV5-6 to TRBJ1-2; D is perhaps TRBD1 (5 bases). Trimming removed 4 bases at V and 4 bases at J, with 11 bases between. CDR3 length: 13 amino acids. The germline gives CDR1 SGHDT, CDR2 YYEEEE. The CDR3, as DNA: TGTGCCAGCAGCATAGGGGAAATCTATGGCTACACCTTC. Its translation is CASSIGEIYGYTF.

This chain uses TRBV2 with TRBJ1-5, with TRBD1 matching 9 bases. J was trimmed by 4 bases and V by 2 bases; bases with no gene match: 3. The CDR3 is made up of 15 amino acids. CDR1 SNHLY and CDR2 FYNNEI come from the germline V gene. CDR3 nucleotide sequence: TGTGCCAGCAGTGAAATACAGGGGGCAAATCAGCCCCAGCATTTT. It yields the protein CASSEIQGANQPQHF.

The rearrangement uses TRBV13 and TRBJ2-1, with a tentative D call TRBD1 (5 bases). Germline loops: CDR1 PRHDT, CDR2 FYEKMQ (reference sequence). With 4 bases removed from V and 6 bases from J, the gap between germline ends came to 25 bases. The CDR3 totals 18 residues. CDR3 in DNA: TGTGCCAGCAGCTACCGACAGCCCCTGATGGGTGACGGCAATGAGCAGTTCTTC. It is translated as CASSYRQPLMGDGNEQFF.

V and J are TRBV2 and TRBJ2-5; 14 bases are shared with TRBD2. With 8 bases clipped from V and 3 bases from J, the junction kept 5 bases outside the gene matches. The CDR3 sequence is 15 residues long. Per germline, CDR1 SNHLY and CDR2 FYNNEI. The CDR3 DNA reads TGTGCCAGCGGGGGACTAGCGGGGGAGAAAGAGACCCAGTACTTC. Translating gives CASGGLAGEKETQYF.